This T cell receptor (beta chain) was documented in a study of blood T cell repertoires in COVID-19. The overall study: Acute and convalescent COVID-19 samples came from the United States, Italy and Spain.

Germline loops: CDR1 MGHDK, CDR2 SYGVNS. V trimming: 9 bases; J trimming: 6 bases; junction bases outside the gene matches: 4. The CDR3 totals 12 residues. Under the authors' procedure: The authors estimated nucleated cell counts from reference gene primer amplification. TCRdb's table, derived via immunoSEQ multiplex PCR, lists solely in-frame clones and lacks some. For V, J and clone size, that table is used; D and trimming come from the DNA. The sample has under 75,000 clones; over 70% are singletons. This clonotype was sampled from a woman aged 45-59 years with active or convalescent COVID-19. The chain recombines TRBV25-1 with TRBJ1-2; 10 nucleotides align to TRBD1. The sequencing sample was made of peripheral blood. For the CDR3, the DNA is TGTGCCAGTGGACAGGGGGGGAATGGCTACACCTTC. It codes for CASGQGGNGYTF.